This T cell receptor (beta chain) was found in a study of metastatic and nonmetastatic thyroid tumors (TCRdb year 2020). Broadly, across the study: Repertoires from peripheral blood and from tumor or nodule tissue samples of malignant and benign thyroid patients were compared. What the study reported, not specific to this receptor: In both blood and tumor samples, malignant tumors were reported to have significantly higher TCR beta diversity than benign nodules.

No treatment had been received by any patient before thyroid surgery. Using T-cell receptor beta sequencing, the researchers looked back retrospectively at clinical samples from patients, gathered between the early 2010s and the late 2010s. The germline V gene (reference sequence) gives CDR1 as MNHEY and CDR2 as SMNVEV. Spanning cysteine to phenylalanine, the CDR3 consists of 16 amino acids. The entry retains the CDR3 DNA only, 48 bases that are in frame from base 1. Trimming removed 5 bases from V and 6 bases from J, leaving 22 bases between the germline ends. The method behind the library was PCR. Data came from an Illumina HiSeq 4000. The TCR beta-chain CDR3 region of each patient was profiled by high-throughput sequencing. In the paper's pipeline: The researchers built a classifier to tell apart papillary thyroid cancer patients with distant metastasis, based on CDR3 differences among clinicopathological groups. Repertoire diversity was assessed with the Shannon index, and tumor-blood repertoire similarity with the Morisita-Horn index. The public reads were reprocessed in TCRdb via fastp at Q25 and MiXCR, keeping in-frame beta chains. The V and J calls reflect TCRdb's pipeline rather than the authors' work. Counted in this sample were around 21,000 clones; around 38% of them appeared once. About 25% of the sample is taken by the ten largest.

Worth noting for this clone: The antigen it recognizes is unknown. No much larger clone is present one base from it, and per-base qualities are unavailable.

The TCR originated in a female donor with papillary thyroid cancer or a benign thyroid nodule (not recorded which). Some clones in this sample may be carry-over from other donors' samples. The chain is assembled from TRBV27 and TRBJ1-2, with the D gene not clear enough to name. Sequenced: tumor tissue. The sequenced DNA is TGTGCCAGCAGTCCCCGCCTATTCGCGGATTCGAATGGCTACACCTTC. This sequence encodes CASSPRLFADSNGYTF.